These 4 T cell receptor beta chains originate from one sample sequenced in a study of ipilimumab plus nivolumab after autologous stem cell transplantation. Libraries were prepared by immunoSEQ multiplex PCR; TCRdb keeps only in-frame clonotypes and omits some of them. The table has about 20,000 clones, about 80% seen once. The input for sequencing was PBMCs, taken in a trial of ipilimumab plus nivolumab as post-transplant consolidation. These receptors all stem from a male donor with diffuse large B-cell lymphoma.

CDR3 in amino acids: CASSLGAHYGYTF. The CDR3 DNA sequence: TGCGCCAGCAGCTTGGGGGCCCACTATGGCTACACCTTC. The chain combines TRBV5-1 with TRBJ1-2; no clear D gene. This CDR3 region has 13 residues. Per germline, CDR1 SGHRS and CDR2 YFSETQ. The V gene lost 0 bases and the J gene lost 3 bases, with 6 bases spanning the gap.

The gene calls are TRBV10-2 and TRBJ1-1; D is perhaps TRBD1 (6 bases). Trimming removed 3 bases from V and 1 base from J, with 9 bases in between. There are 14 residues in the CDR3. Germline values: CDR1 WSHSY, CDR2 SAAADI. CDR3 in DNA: TGCGCCAGCAGTGATGGACAGCCGAACACTGAAGCTTTCTTT. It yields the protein CASSDGQPNTEAFF.

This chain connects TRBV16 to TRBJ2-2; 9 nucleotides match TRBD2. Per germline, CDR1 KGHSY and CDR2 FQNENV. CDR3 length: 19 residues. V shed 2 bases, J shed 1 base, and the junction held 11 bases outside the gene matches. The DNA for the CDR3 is TGTGCCAGCAGCCAAAGGAGGGTAGCGGGAGCCTTGAACACCGGGGAGCTGTTTTTT. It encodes CASSQRRVAGALNTGELFF.

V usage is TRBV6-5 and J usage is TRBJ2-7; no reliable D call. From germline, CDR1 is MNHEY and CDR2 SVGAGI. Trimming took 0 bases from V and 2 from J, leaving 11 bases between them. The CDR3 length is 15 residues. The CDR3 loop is CASSYSASVPYEQYF. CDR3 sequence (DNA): TGTGCCAGCAGTTACTCAGCAAGTGTTCCCTACGAGCAGTACTTC.